Here is one T cell receptor (beta chain) with its context. Its antigen is not identified. V lost 0 bases and J lost 5; bases outside the gene matches: 2. CDR3 length: 15 residues. Germline loops: CDR1 SGHDN, CDR2 FVKESK. Of the isolated RNA, all was reverse transcribed, and so the sequenced material was expressed TCRB transcripts. Libraries were prepared by immunoSEQ multiplex PCR; TCRdb keeps only in-frame clonotypes and omits some of them. The sample includes around 250,000 clones, about 30% of them seen just once. The sample is drawn from a study of beta chain features in type 1 diabetes. Broader study findings: In the patient group, naive, central memory and Treg TCRB repertoires seemed more alike than in the healthy donor group.

The source material was central memory CD4+ T cells from blood. J is TRBJ2-1 and V is TRBV14; 9 bases line up with TRBD2. This sequence was found in a man younger than 45 in good health. The CDR3 spells CASSQEWTSDNEQFF. In nucleotides, the CDR3 is TGTGCCAGCAGCCAAGAATGGACTAGCGACAATGAGCAGTTCTTC.